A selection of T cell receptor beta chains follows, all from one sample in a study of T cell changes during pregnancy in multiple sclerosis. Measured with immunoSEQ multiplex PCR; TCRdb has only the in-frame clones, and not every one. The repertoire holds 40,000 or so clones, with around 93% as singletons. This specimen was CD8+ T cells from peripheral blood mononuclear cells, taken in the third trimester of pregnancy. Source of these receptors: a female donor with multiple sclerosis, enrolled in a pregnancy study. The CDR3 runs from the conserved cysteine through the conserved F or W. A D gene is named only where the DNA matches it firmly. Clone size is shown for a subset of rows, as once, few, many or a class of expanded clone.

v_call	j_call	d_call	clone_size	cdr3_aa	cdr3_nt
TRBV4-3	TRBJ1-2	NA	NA	CASSQDGGTGYGYTF	TGCGCCAGCAGCCAAGATGGGGGCACAGGCTATGGCTACACCTTC
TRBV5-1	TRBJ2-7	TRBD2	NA	CASSLASGSSYEQYF	TGCGCCAGCAGCTTGGCTAGCGGGAGCTCCTACGAGCAGTACTTC
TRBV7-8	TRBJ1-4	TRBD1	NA	CASSLYRGGEKLFF	TGTGCCAGCAGCCTGTACAGGGGTGGGGAAAAACTGTTTTTT
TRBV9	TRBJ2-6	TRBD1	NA	CASTYRDRLKGGANVLTF	TGTGCCAGCACCTACCGGGACAGGTTAAAAGGTGGGGCCAACGTCCTGACTTTC
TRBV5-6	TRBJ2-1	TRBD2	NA	CASRPGLAGSEQFF	TGTGCCAGCAGGCCGGGACTAGCGGGAAGTGAGCAGTTCTTC
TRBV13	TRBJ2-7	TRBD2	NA	CASSLGYRLAGGFEQYF	TGTGCCAGCAGCTTAGGCTATCGACTAGCGGGAGGCTTCGAGCAGTACTTC
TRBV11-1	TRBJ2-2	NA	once	CASSLAAGLNTGELFF	TGTGCCAGCAGCTTAGCGGCAGGGTTGAACACCGGGGAGCTGTTTTTT
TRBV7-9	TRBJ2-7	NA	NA	CASSLGQSFSYEQYF	TGTGCCAGCAGCTTAGGACAGTCATTCTCCTACGAGCAGTACTTC
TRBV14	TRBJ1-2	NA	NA	CASSQERSGFGGYTF	TGTGCCAGCAGCCAAGAGAGGTCGGGGTTTGGTGGCTACACCTTC
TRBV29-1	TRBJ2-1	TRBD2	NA	CSVEDVMREGGFF	TGCAGCGTTGAAGATGTCATGCGGGAGGGAGGGTTCTTC
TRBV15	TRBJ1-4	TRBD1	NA	CATSGQEEKLFF	TGTGCCACCAGCGGACAGGAGGAAAAACTGTTTTTT
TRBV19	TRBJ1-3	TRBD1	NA	CASSMNRGPNTIYF	TGTGCCAGTAGTATGAACAGGGGGCCGAACACCATATATTTT
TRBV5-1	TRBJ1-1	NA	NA	CASSFKGGGGMNTEAFF	TGCGCCAGCAGCTTCAAAGGGGGGGGCGGGATGAACACTGAAGCTTTCTTT
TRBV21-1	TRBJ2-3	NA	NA	CASSKVPLGRSGNTDTQYF	TGTGCCAGCAGCAAAGTTCCCTTAGGTCGTAGCGGGAACACAGATACGCAGTATTTT
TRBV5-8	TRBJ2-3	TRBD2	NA	CASSLREGSADTQYF	TGTGCCAGCAGCTTACGGGAGGGCAGCGCAGATACGCAGTATTTT
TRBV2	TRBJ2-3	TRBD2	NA	CARTSVSSTDTQYF	TGTGCCAGGACTAGCGTCTCTAGCACAGATACGCAGTATTTT
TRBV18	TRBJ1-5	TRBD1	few	CASSPEGQSSNQPQHF	TGTGCCAGCTCACCAGAGGGACAGTCGAGCAATCAGCCCCAGCATTTT
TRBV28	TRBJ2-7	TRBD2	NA	CASRGTISYEQYF	TGTGCCAGCAGAGGGACTATCTCCTACGAGCAGTACTTC
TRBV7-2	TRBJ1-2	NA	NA	CASSLTMVDGYTF	TGTGCCAGCAGCCTGACAATGGTCGATGGCTACACCTTC
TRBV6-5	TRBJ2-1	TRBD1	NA	CASSYGQGAGEQFF	TGTGCCAGCAGTTACGGGCAGGGGGCGGGTGAGCAGTTCTTC
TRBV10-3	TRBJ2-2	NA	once	CAISWSVDTGELFF	TGTGCCATCAGTTGGAGTGTGGACACCGGGGAGCTGTTTTTT
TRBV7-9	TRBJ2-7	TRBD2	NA	CASSLGGGDGEQYF	TGTGCCAGCAGCTTAGGGGGGGGAGACGGCGAGCAGTACTTC
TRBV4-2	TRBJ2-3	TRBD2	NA	CASSQELAGGTDTQYF	TGTGCCAGCAGCCAAGAACTAGCGGGAGGCACAGATACGCAGTATTTT
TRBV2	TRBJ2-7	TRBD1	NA	CASSTRDRGIYEQYF	TGTGCCAGCAGTACCCGGGACAGGGGGATCTACGAGCAGTACTTC
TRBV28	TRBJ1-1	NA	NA	CASSFRGAEAFF	TGTGCCAGCAGCTTCCGGGGGGCTGAAGCTTTCTTT
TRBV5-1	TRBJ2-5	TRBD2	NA	CASSHGLAGGPGETQYF	TGCGCCAGCAGCCACGGACTAGCGGGAGGGCCGGGGGAGACCCAGTACTTC
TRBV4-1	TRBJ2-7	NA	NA	CASSQAQLSTYEQYF	TGCGCCAGCAGCCAAGCACAGCTATCTACCTACGAGCAGTACTTC
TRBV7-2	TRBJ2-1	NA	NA	CASSLGSASPSSYNEQFF	TGTGCCAGCAGCTTAGGATCGGCTAGTCCCAGCTCCTACAATGAGCAGTTCTTC
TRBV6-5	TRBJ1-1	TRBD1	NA	CASSYSGTGLNTEAFF	TGTGCCAGCAGTTACTCGGGGACAGGGCTGAACACTGAAGCTTTCTTT
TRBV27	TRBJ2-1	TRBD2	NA	CASSFRLAGTTNEQFF	TGTGCCAGCAGTTTTCGTCTAGCGGGGACTACCAATGAGCAGTTCTTC
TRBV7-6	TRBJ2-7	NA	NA	CASSFSSDAYEQYF	TGTGCCAGCAGCTTTAGCTCAGACGCCTACGAGCAGTACTTC
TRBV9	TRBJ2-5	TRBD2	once	CASSVGRERAQYF	TGTGCCAGCAGCGTTGGGCGGGAGAGGGCCCAGTACTTC
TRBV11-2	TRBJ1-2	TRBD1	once	CASSSHRGIGGYTF	TGTGCCAGCAGCTCACACAGGGGGATAGGTGGCTACACCTTC
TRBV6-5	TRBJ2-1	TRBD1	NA	CASSFHRDRDDNEQFF	TGTGCCAGCAGTTTTCACCGGGACAGGGACGACAATGAGCAGTTCTTC
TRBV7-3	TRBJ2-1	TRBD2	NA	CASSLGTSGTYNEQFF	TGTGCCAGCAGCTTAGGGACTAGCGGAACCTACAATGAGCAGTTCTTC
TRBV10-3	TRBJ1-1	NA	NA	CAITMTLNTEAFF	TGTGCCATCACCATGACACTTAACACTGAAGCTTTCTTT
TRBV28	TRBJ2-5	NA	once	CASSPDRQDQETQYF	TGTGCCAGCAGTCCCGATCGACAGGACCAAGAGACCCAGTACTTC
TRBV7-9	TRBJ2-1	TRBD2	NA	CASGGLADNEQFF	TGTGCCAGCGGTGGACTAGCGGACAATGAGCAGTTCTTC
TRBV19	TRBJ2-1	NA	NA	CASSIPASFINEQFF	TGTGCCAGTAGTATCCCGGCTAGCTTCATCAATGAGCAGTTCTTC
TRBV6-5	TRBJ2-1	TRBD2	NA	CASRQEREVYNEQFF	TGTGCCAGCAGGCAAGAGCGGGAGGTCTACAATGAGCAGTTCTTC
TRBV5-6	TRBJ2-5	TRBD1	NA	CASSLGDSQETQYF	TGTGCCAGCAGCTTGGGGGACAGCCAAGAGACCCAGTACTTC
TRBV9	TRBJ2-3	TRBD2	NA	CASSVRAGGSTDTQYF	TGTGCCAGCAGCGTCAGAGCGGGAGGGTCCACAGATACGCAGTATTTT
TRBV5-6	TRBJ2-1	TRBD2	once	CASSPLAGGQKDEQFF	TGTGCCAGCAGCCCTCTAGCGGGAGGGCAAAAGGATGAGCAGTTCTTC
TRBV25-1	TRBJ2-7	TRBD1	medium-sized	CASSPGTGLLEQYF	TGTGCCAGCAGTCCCGGGACAGGCCTGCTCGAGCAGTACTTC
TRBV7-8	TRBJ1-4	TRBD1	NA	CASSLKFRDRGDKLFF	TGTGCCAGCAGCTTAAAGTTCCGGGACAGGGGAGATAAACTGTTTTTT
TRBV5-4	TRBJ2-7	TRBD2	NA	CASSLGSSGTSYEQYF	TGTGCCAGCAGCTTGGGGTCTAGCGGGACGAGCTACGAGCAGTACTTC
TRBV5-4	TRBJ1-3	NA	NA	CASSLGQGNTIYF	TGTGCCAGCAGCTTGGGACAGGGAAACACCATATATTTT
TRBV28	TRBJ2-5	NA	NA	CASSSNLRQALQETQYF	TGTGCCAGCAGCTCCAACCTCAGACAGGCATTACAAGAGACCCAGTACTTC
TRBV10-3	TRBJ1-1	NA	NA	CAISESGNTEAFF	TGTGCCATCAGTGAGTCCGGGAACACTGAAGCTTTCTTT
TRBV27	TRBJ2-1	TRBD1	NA	CASSFSGQGHNEQFF	TGTGCCAGCAGTTTCTCGGGACAGGGGCACAATGAGCAGTTCTTC
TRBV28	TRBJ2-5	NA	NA	CASTFQRVGETQYF	TGTGCCAGCACCTTTCAGAGGGTTGGTGAGACCCAGTACTTC
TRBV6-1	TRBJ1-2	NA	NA	CASSGAGMNYGYTF	TGTGCCAGCAGTGGTGCAGGGATGAACTATGGCTACACCTTC
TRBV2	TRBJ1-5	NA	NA	CASSEWRGSNQPQHF	TGTGCCAGCAGTGAATGGCGGGGGTCCAATCAGCCCCAGCATTTT